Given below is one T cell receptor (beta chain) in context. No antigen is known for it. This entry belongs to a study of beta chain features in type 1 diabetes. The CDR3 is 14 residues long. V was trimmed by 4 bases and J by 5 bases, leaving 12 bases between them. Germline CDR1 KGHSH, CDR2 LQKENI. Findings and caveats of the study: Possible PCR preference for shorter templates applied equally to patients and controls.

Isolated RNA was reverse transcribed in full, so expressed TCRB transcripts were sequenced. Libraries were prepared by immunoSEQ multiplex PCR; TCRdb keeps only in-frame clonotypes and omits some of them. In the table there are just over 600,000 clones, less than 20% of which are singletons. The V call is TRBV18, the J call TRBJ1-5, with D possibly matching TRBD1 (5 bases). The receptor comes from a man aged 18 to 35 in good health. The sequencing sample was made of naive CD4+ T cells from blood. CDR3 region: CASSLSRAYQPQHF. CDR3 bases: TGTGCCAGCTCACTCTCCAGGGCCTATCAGCCCCAGCATTTT.